This T cell receptor (beta chain) was obtained from a study of CD8 T cells in ankylosing spondylitis. Study-wide points: The clones that were linked to disease were reported to be significantly enriched in matched synovial fluid samples from ankylosing spondylitis patients. Ankylosing spondylitis blood appeared to carry a characteristic TCR beta motif of several highly homologous variants.

Only a few counts were recorded for this clonotype. Its antigen is undetermined. TCR beta libraries were made by quantitative 5'-RACE with molecular barcodes. Each CDR3 protein gets one entry after TCRdb re-called the 5' RACE reads with MiXCR. The table records about 440,000 distinct CDR3 sequences, 17% of them present only once. Germline CDR1 is DFQATT and CDR2 is SNEGSKA (reference sequence). The CDR3 sequence is 16 residues long. V was pared by 5 bases and J by 4 bases, with 6 bases of the junction left unmatched. The chain is built from TRBV20-1 and TRBJ2-2; 14 nucleotides align to TRBD2. Sequencing used blood, either unsorted or a sorted T cell fraction (not recorded which). The TCR originated in a male donor with ankylosing spondylitis. The CDR3: CSAPGLAGDGTGELFF. The CDR3 bases are TGCAGTGCTCCGGGACTAGCGGGAGATGGCACCGGGGAGCTGTTTTTT.